This TCR beta chain derives from a study of blood T cell repertoires in COVID-19. Study information: The origin of the acute and convalescent COVID-19 samples was the United States, Italy and Spain. The analysed material was cDNA or gDNA that came from T cells, B-cell-depleted T cells, or PBMCs.

Trimming stripped 3 bases from V and 1 base from J, with 9 bases between. Germline V CDR1 and CDR2: KGHSH, LQKENI. This CDR3 comprises 15 residues. This clone was found a few times. TCRdb's copy holds only in-frame clones and misses some; the assay was immunoSEQ multiplex PCR. The repertoire includes about 220,000 clones, roughly 84% of them detected once, and around 3% sits in the top ten. The chain recombines TRBV18 with TRBJ2-2, with D possibly TRBD2 on 6 matching bases. Sequenced material: peripheral blood. The clonotype originates from a woman aged 30 to 39 who had recovered from COVID-19. The CDR3: CASSPGLLNTGELFF. In DNA form, the CDR3 reads TGTGCCAGCTCACCGGGACTCTTGAACACCGGGGAGCTGTTTTTT.